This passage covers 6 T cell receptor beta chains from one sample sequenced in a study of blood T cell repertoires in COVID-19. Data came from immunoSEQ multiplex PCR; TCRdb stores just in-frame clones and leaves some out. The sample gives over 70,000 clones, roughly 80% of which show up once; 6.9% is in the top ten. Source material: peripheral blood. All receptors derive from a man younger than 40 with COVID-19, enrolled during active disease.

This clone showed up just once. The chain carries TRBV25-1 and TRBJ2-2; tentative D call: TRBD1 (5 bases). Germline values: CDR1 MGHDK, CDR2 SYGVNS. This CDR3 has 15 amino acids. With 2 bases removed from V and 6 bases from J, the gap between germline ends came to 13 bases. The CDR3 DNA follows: TGTGCCAGCAGTGAAAGGGGTTTGTACGCCGGGGAGCTGTTTTTT. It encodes CASSERGLYAGELFF.

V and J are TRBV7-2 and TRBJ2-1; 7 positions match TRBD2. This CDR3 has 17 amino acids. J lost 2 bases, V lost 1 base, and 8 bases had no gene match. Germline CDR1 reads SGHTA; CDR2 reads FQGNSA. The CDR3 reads CASSLVSVGRTYNEQFF. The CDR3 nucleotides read TGTGCCAGCAGCTTAGTTTCGGTCGGGAGGACCTACAATGAGCAGTTCTTC.

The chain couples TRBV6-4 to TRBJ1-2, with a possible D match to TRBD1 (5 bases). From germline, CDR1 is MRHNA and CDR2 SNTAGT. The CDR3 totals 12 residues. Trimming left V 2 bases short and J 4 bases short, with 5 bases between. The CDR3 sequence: CASSDRGYGYTF. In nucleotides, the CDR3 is TGTGCCAGCAGTGACAGGGGCTATGGCTACACCTTC.

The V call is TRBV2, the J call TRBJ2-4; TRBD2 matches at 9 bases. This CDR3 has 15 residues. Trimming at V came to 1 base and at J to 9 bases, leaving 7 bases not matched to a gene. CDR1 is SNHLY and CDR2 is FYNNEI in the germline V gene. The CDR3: CASSEDAGGPGIQYF. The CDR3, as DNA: TGTGCCAGCAGTGAAGATGCGGGAGGGCCTGGCATTCAGTACTTC.

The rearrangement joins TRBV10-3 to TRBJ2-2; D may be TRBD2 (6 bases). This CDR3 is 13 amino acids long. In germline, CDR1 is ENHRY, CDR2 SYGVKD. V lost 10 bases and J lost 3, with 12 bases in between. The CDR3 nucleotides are TGTGCCAGCGGGGACGGAGACACCGGGGAGCTGTTTTTT. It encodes CASGDGDTGELFF.

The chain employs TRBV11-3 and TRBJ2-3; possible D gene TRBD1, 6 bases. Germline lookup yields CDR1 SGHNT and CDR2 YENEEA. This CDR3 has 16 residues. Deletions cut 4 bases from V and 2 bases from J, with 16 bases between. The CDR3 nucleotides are TGTGCCAGCAGCTCGGACAGCGGTAGAGTCACAGATACGCAGTATTTT. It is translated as CASSSDSGRVTDTQYF.